This is a list of T cell receptor beta chains from one sample in a study of T cells after yellow fever vaccination. TCRdb processed the 5' RACE reads anew with MiXCR; each CDR3 protein has one entry. The table lists under 500,000 distinct CDR3 sequences, roughly 20% of them singletons. Specimen: PBMCs, collected before the yellow fever booster vaccination. All receptors come from a man younger than 30 who received the YFV17D yellow fever vaccine. CDR3s include the opening cysteine and the closing phenylalanine or tryptophan. Fields, in order: J gene, clone size, V gene, D gene, CDR3 protein, CDR3 DNA. The D gene is left open where the match is weak. Only part of the rows carry a size: once, few, many, or a class if the clone is expanded.

j_call: TRBJ1-2
clone_size: .
v_call: TRBV12-3/TRBV12-4
d_call: .
cdr3_aa: CASTLGTQAFTF
cdr3_nt: TGTGCCAGCACCCTAGGGACCCAAGCCTTCACCTTC

j_call: TRBJ2-3
clone_size: .
v_call: TRBV7-3
d_call: .
cdr3_aa: CASSLTGTRNADTQYF
cdr3_nt: TGTGCCAGCAGCTTAACGGGTACAAGGAACGCAGATACGCAGTATTTT

j_call: TRBJ1-1
clone_size: .
v_call: TRBV20-1
d_call: .
cdr3_aa: CSARGGGKNTEAFF
cdr3_nt: TGCAGTGCTAGGGGAGGCGGCAAGAACACTGAAGCTTTCTTT

j_call: TRBJ2-6
clone_size: .
v_call: TRBV9
d_call: .
cdr3_aa: CASSSLVVEQLSGANVLTF
cdr3_nt: TGTGCCAGCAGCTCCCTTGTGGTCGAGCAGCTCTCTGGGGCCAACGTCCTGACTTTC

j_call: TRBJ1-5
clone_size: .
v_call: TRBV19
d_call: .
cdr3_aa: CASSPRDNAPYSNQPQHF
cdr3_nt: TGTGCCAGTAGCCCCCGGGACAACGCACCGTATAGCAATCAGCCCCAGCATTTT

j_call: TRBJ1-6
clone_size: .
v_call: TRBV5-1
d_call: TRBD1
cdr3_aa: CASSQIDRESSPLHF
cdr3_nt: TGCGCCAGCAGCCAGATTGACAGGGAGTCTTCACCCCTCCACTTT

j_call: TRBJ2-1
clone_size: .
v_call: TRBV7-2
d_call: .
cdr3_aa: CASSLYRREFF
cdr3_nt: TGTGCCAGCAGCTTATACAGGAGGGAGTTCTTC

j_call: TRBJ1-5
clone_size: few
v_call: TRBV4-2
d_call: .
cdr3_aa: CASSQEYRVNQPQHF
cdr3_nt: TGTGCCAGCAGCCAAGAGTATAGGGTTAATCAGCCCCAGCATTTT

j_call: TRBJ2-3
clone_size: .
v_call: TRBV4-2
d_call: .
cdr3_aa: CASSQDRGPGDTQYF
cdr3_nt: TGTGCCAGCAGCCAAGATCGAGGCCCGGGAGATACGCAGTATTTT

j_call: TRBJ2-5
clone_size: .
v_call: TRBV29-1
d_call: .
cdr3_aa: CSVRVETQYF
cdr3_nt: TGCAGCGTCCGGGTAGAGACCCAGTACTTC

j_call: TRBJ1-5
clone_size: few
v_call: TRBV9
d_call: .
cdr3_aa: CASSTHSSNQPQHF
cdr3_nt: TGTGCCAGCAGCACCCACAGCAGCAATCAGCCCCAGCATTTT

j_call: TRBJ2-3
clone_size: .
v_call: TRBV7-2
d_call: TRBD2
cdr3_aa: CASSSWAEQRGRNTQYF
cdr3_nt: TGTGCCAGCAGCTCCTGGGCCGAGCAGCGGGGGCGAAATACGCAGTATTTT

j_call: TRBJ1-2
clone_size: .
v_call: TRBV9
d_call: .
cdr3_aa: CASSVVEGIGYTF
cdr3_nt: TGTGCCAGCAGCGTAGTGGAGGGGATCGGCTACACCTTC

j_call: TRBJ1-1
clone_size: few
v_call: TRBV11-2
d_call: .
cdr3_aa: CASSHQGDTEAFF
cdr3_nt: TGTGCCAGCAGCCACCAAGGAGACACTGAAGCTTTCTTT

j_call: TRBJ2-2
clone_size: .
v_call: TRBV28
d_call: .
cdr3_aa: CASSFISTGELFF
cdr3_nt: TGTGCCAGCAGTTTTATCTCCACCGGGGAGCTGTTTTTT

j_call: TRBJ2-2
clone_size: .
v_call: TRBV11-2
d_call: TRBD2
cdr3_aa: CASRPIAGGLRTGELFF
cdr3_nt: TGTGCCAGCAGACCAATAGCGGGGGGACTGAGGACCGGGGAGCTGTTTTTT

j_call: TRBJ2-3
clone_size: few
v_call: TRBV4-1
d_call: TRBD2
cdr3_aa: CASEGLAGGSQYF
cdr3_nt: TGCGCCAGCGAGGGACTAGCGGGGGGCTCGCAGTATTTT

j_call: TRBJ2-3
clone_size: many
v_call: TRBV20-1
d_call: .
cdr3_aa: CSAPDRETTDTQYF
cdr3_nt: TGCAGTGCTCCCGACAGAGAAACCACAGATACGCAGTATTTT

j_call: TRBJ2-7
clone_size: few
v_call: TRBV9
d_call: TRBD2
cdr3_aa: CASSVSPGWGGSYEQYF
cdr3_nt: TGTGCCAGCAGCGTATCCCCGGGATGGGGGGGCTCCTACGAGCAGTACTTC

j_call: TRBJ1-1
clone_size: few
v_call: TRBV9
d_call: .
cdr3_aa: CASSVAQGFWDRYKAFF
cdr3_nt: TGTGCCAGCAGCGTAGCACAGGGTTTTTGGGATCGATACAAAGCTTTCTTT

j_call: TRBJ2-3
clone_size: .
v_call: TRBV7-8
d_call: .
cdr3_aa: CASSLDQTGTDTQYF
cdr3_nt: TGTGCCAGCAGCTTAGACCAGACAGGCACAGATACGCAGTATTTT

j_call: TRBJ1-3
clone_size: .
v_call: TRBV20-1
d_call: .
cdr3_aa: CSAKTEGGNTIYF
cdr3_nt: TGCAGTGCTAAGACGGAAGGTGGAAACACCATATATTTT

j_call: TRBJ2-7
clone_size: few
v_call: TRBV6-2/TRBV6-3
d_call: TRBD2
cdr3_aa: CASSYGPSGYEQYF
cdr3_nt: TGTGCCAGCAGTTACGGGCCTAGCGGCTACGAGCAGTACTTC

j_call: TRBJ2-7
clone_size: .
v_call: TRBV18
d_call: TRBD2
cdr3_aa: CASSPSLAGDSYEQYF
cdr3_nt: TGTGCCAGCTCACCGTCACTAGCGGGGGATTCCTACGAGCAGTACTTC

j_call: TRBJ1-1
clone_size: .
v_call: TRBV5-1
d_call: TRBD1
cdr3_aa: CASSGTQGAEAFF
cdr3_nt: TGCGCCAGCAGCGGAACACAGGGGGCTGAAGCTTTCTTT

j_call: TRBJ2-5
clone_size: few
v_call: TRBV4-2
d_call: .
cdr3_aa: CASSQDQGETQYF
cdr3_nt: TGTGCCAGCAGCCAAGATCAGGGGGAGACCCAGTACTTC

j_call: TRBJ2-6
clone_size: few
v_call: TRBV5-1
d_call: .
cdr3_aa: CASSLQLSGANVLTF
cdr3_nt: TGCGCCAGCAGCCTACAGCTCTCTGGGGCCAACGTCCTGACTTTC

j_call: TRBJ2-5
clone_size: .
v_call: TRBV14
d_call: .
cdr3_aa: CASSSQGPTQYF
cdr3_nt: TGTGCCAGCAGCTCCCAGGGGCCTACCCAGTACTTC

j_call: TRBJ2-5
clone_size: once
v_call: TRBV7-9
d_call: TRBD2
cdr3_aa: CASSLVSAGIQETQYF
cdr3_nt: TGTGCCAGCAGCTTAGTTTCAGCGGGGATCCAAGAGACCCAGTACTTC

j_call: TRBJ1-2
clone_size: .
v_call: TRBV7-9
d_call: .
cdr3_aa: CASSLSFRAMGYTF
cdr3_nt: TGTGCCAGCAGCTTAAGTTTCAGGGCGATGGGCTACACCTTC

j_call: TRBJ1-1
clone_size: .
v_call: TRBV25-1
d_call: .
cdr3_aa: CASSETSTGNTEAFF
cdr3_nt: TGTGCCAGCAGTGAAACTTCTACAGGGAACACTGAAGCTTTCTTT

j_call: TRBJ2-2
clone_size: .
v_call: TRBV4-1
d_call: .
cdr3_aa: CASSQDSAPTGELFF
cdr3_nt: TGCGCCAGCAGCCAAGATAGTGCCCCAACCGGGGAGCTGTTTTTT